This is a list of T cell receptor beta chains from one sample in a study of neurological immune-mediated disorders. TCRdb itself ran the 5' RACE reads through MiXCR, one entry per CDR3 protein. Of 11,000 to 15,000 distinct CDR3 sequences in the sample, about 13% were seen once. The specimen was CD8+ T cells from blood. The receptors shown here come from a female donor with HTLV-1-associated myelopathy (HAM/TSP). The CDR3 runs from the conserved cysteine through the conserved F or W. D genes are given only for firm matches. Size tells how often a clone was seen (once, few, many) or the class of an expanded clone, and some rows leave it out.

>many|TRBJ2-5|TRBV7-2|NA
TGTGCCAGCAGCACCGACAGTTCGGAGACCCAGTACTTC
CASSTDSSETQYF
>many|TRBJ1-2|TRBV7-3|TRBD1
TGTGCCAGCAGCCCTCTACTGGACAGGATCTATGGCTACACCTTC
CASSPLLDRIYGYTF
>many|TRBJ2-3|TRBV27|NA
TGTGCCAGCAGTCCCGGACTGACCCGTTTTCTAGATACGCAGTATTTT
CASSPGLTRFLDTQYF
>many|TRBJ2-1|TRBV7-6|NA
TGTGCCAGCAGCTTAGCTGAGAATGAGCAGTTCTTC
CASSLAENEQFF
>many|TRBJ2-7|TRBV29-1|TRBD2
TGCAGCGTTGAGGGTGACAGCGGGAGGGCCTCTTACGAGCAGTACTTC
CSVEGDSGRASYEQYF
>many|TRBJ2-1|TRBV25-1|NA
TGTGCCAGCAGTGACTACACCCCCTACAATGAGCAGTTCTTC
CASSDYTPYNEQFF
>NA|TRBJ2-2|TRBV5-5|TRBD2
TGTGCCAGCAGCTTGACGCCGGGACTAGCGGGATTGACCGGGGAGCTGTTTTTT
CASSLTPGLAGLTGELFF
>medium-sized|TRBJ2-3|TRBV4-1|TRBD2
TGCGCCAGCAGCCAAGATCCCCAGGCCCCAAGAGCCGGGGGGACGCAGTATTTT
CASSQDPQAPRAGGTQYF
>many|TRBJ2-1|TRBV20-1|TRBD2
TGCAGTGCTAGATCCCGCCTTTCTCTAGCGGGAGTGGTAAATGAGCAGTTCTTC
CSARSRLSLAGVVNEQFF
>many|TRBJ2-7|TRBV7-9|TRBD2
TGTGCCAGCAGACCAGGACTAGCGGACGAGCAGTACTTC
CASRPGLADEQYF
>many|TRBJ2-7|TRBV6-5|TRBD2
TGTGCCAGCATTGGGACTAGTCACGAGCAGTACTTC
CASIGTSHEQYF
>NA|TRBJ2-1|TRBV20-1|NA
TGCAGTGCTAGAGATTTGGACTACAATGAGCAGTTCTTC
CSARDLDYNEQFF
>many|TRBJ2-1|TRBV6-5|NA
TGTGCCAGCAGTTACTCTTCCGCTTCCTACAATGAGCAGTTCTTC
CASSYSSASYNEQFF
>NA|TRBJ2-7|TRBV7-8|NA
TGTGCCAGCAGCCCGGCAGGGCGAACCTACGAGCAGTACTTC
CASSPAGRTYEQYF
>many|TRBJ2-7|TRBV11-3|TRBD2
TGTGCCAGCAGCTTAGATTTTTCTAGCGGGGCGAGCTCCTACGAGCAGTACTTC
CASSLDFSSGASSYEQYF
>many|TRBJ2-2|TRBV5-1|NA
TGCGCCAGCAGACACCGGGACAAAATGAACACCGGGGAGCTGTTTTTT
CASRHRDKMNTGELFF
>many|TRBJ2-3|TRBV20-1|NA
TGCAGTGCTGGCCCCCTAGTCGGCTCAGATACGCAGTATTTT
CSAGPLVGSDTQYF